The rows below give T cell receptor beta chains drawn from one sample of a study of identical twins. Using its own MiXCR run on the 5' RACE reads, TCRdb lists one record per CDR3 protein. The top ten hold 3% of the sample, which has 250,000 to 300,000 distinct CDR3 sequences, about 8.3% seen once. These data were also filed under a second study, of yellow fever vaccine responses in identical twins.

The sample taken for sequencing was CD8+ T cells sorted from blood. The origin of the receptors is a woman between 18 and 29 years old in good health. CDR3s include the opening cysteine and the closing phenylalanine or tryptophan. Fields, in order: V gene, J gene, CDR3 protein.

TRBV6-5	TRBJ2-3	CASSNTGVTDTQYF
TRBV30	TRBJ1-1	CAWSSDGDTEAFF
TRBV29-1	TRBJ2-1	CSVGTYPAHRNNEQFF
TRBV29-1	TRBJ2-1	CNYTHYEQFF
TRBV12-3/TRBV12-4	TRBJ1-5	CASSVLGQGGNQPQHF
TRBV28	TRBJ2-7	CASSRAGWDEQYF
TRBV28	TRBJ1-6	CASSFMASPLHF
TRBV4-1	TRBJ1-5	CASSQETGLQPQHF
TRBV20-1	TRBJ2-7	CSARAGNGQYEQYF
TRBV4-3	TRBJ2-1	CASSQEVRGDEQFF
TRBV20-1	TRBJ1-1	CSAQDWNTEAFF
TRBV2	TRBJ2-1	CATRHRHIDGENEQFF
TRBV7-9	TRBJ2-1	CASSSRPGQGGDEQFF
TRBV5-5	TRBJ1-3	CASSLMGGTGNTIYF
TRBV12-5	TRBJ1-2	CASDTGTGHGYTF
TRBV19	TRBJ2-7	CASTSLFGSSEQYF
TRBV6-2/TRBV6-3	TRBJ2-7	CASNGRGKGYEQYF
TRBV29-1	TRBJ1-2	CSVDPAPGLDGYTF